Included here is one TCR beta chain sequence, with context. Its antigen is still unknown. The sample holds no much larger clone one base away, and base qualities are not on file. V lost 2 bases and J lost 7 bases; the stretch between them is 6 bases long. Looking up the germline V gene (reference sequence) yields CDR1 MNHEY and CDR2 SMNVEV. The CDR3 goes from the cysteine to the phenylalanine over 13 residues. The DNA shown is the 39-base CDR3, in frame from base 1. Libraries were constructed by 5' RACE. The sequencer was an Illumina HiSeq 2500. A second PCR of 7 to 11 cycles was performed with a sample-barcoded 5' primer and a J-beta primer mix. A unique molecular identifier was introduced onto each TCR beta cDNA molecule by a template-switch 5' adaptor carrying 12 random nucleotides. Each sample yielded at least 3 million CDR3-containing paired-end reads. First-strand cDNA was synthesized from all RNA with the Mint cDNA synthesis kit, primed by a TRBC-specific oligonucleotide. Following uracil-DNA glycosylase treatment, all cDNA underwent a first 18-cycle PCR with the universal primers M1SS and BC2_uni_R. The authors' pipeline ran thus. Each sample was normalized by randomly selecting 1 million high-quality reads, each carrying a distinct molecular identifier. Instead of being binned into consensus sequences, reads with shared molecular identifiers were discarded. CDR3 identification, clonotype clustering and error correction used MiTCR with a Q25 quality threshold and the strictest error-elimination algorithm. A nonparametric unseen species model using Euler transformation provided a lower-bound estimate of total TCR beta diversity. TCRdb reworked the public reads: Q25 trimming with fastp, MiXCR clone assembly, productive beta chains retained. CDR3 protein duplicates are merged, each entry listing the most common genes and DNA. Clone size and V and J calls follow TCRdb, not the original study. A total of approximately 800,000 distinct CDR3 sequences appear in this sample, around a quarter of them only once. Clones ranked in the top ten supply about 3% of the sample.

This entry is derived from a study of blood T cells in healthy people across ages (dated by TCRdb to between 2015 and 2017). Background for the entire study: Template switching captured roughly one uniquely barcoded TCR beta cDNA molecule per two T cells in model experiments. Age-related changes in TCR beta repertoire diversity were measured in the study by deep sequencing normalized with unique cDNA molecular identifiers. Using the same blood draw, the study looked at two additional independent replicas of 1 million unique cDNA reads for two donors, one aged 18 to 29 and the other aged 80 or older. Four age groups were formed from the donors: young (average approximately 15 years), middle-aged (approximately 42), aged (62) and long-lived (approximately 78).

Overall study results and their limits: Compared with the aged group, the long-lived group had more naive CD4+ T cells, fewer expanded clones and increased TCR diversity, a pattern suggesting age selection. Donor CMV infection status was unknown, potentially confounding age-related changes in expanded clonotypes. A strong correlation was found between observed TCR beta diversity and the percentage of naive T cells measured by flow cytometry. Observed TCR beta diversity per million T cells fell roughly linearly with age, and a significant reduction was already apparent by age around 40. Estimates of total diversity from one million sequenced T cells were regarded as lower bounds and underestimates. Conclusive comparison of naive and antigen-experienced compartments was prevented by the profiling of bulk unsorted PBMCs.

The donors were 40 or so Caucasian individuals from Russia, aged about 6 to 100 years, who were systemically healthy. Approximately 9.3 milliliters of peripheral blood were collected from each donor into EDTA-treated Vacutainer tubes. PBMCs were isolated by Ficoll-Paque density-gradient centrifugation, with at least 7 million obtained per sample. Total RNA, at least 6 micrograms per sample, was extracted from PBMCs with Trizol reagent. Naive CD45RAhigh/CD27high T cell percentages were measured by flow cytometry on a PBMC aliquot from every donor. The same specimen was also included in a second study, on T cells of mothers and their children. The second paper further reports: Nine systemically healthy Caucasian individuals, comprising three mothers and their six children, were included as donors. cDNA synthesis used all of the extracted RNA, with 1.5 ug of RNA in each 15 ul reaction. In the second PCR, the M1S primer introduced both the sample barcodes and 2-4 random nucleotides. Each mother yielded over 9 million TCR beta CDR3 reads and each child 2.5 million to 3.5 million reads. Thymic selection shapes the output of TCR recombination in a similar way in related and unrelated pairs, and inherited differences have a minor effect. Normalized repertoire overlap was always slightly but never significantly higher in related than unrelated mother-child pairs. Persistent microchimeric T cell clones were not detected, at a sensitivity of roughly 100 clones per million clonotypes. To look for features that set related mother-child pairs apart from unrelated individuals, the researchers ran deep NGS to compare the TCR beta repertoires of mothers and children. Mothers averaged 40 +/- 4 years of age and children averaged approximately 12 +/- 4 years. After adapter ligation was performed with NEBNext reagents, the libraries were sequenced on an Illumina HiSeq 2000 with 100+100 nt paired-end reads. To prevent cross-contamination, the mother and child libraries were prepared one month apart and sequenced in separate runs. For each donor, somewhere between about 500,000 and 2,000,000 distinct TCR beta clonotypes were identified. Naive TCR beta clonotypes were estimated from low-frequency clonotypes matched to each donor's FACS-determined naive share, without sorting.

Recombination joined TRBV27 with TRBJ1-6; the D gene cannot be resolved reliably. The source is a boy aged 10-17 years in good health. Sequenced input: blood. The bases are TGTGCCAGCAGTTTAACGGCCAATTCACCCCTCCACTTT. This yields the protein CASSLTANSPLHF.